The clone carrying this T cell receptor (beta chain) was recorded many times. No antigen is known for it. The CDR3 spans 17 residues. Trimming removed 0 bases from V and 7 bases from J; junction bases left unmatched: 12. The germline V gene encodes CDR1 SGHTS and CDR2 YDEGEE. This entry belongs to a study of neurological immune-mediated disorders. Whole-study results and caveats: In HTLV-1-associated myelopathy, TCR clonal expansion was greatest, and in multiple sclerosis it was least, below healthy controls.

TCRdb analysed the 5' RACE reads with MiXCR anew, one entry per CDR3 protein. Here the sample spans roughly 100,000 distinct CDR3 sequences, roughly 4% being singletons. The specimen was PBMCs. The J gene is TRBJ2-3, the V gene TRBV5-8, with 9 positions matching TRBD2. The source of this sequence is a woman aged 18-29 years with multiple sclerosis. The CDR3 DNA reads as TGTGCCAGCAGCTTGGCCTTATCTAGCGGGATTGGATATACGCAGTATTTT. Translation gives CASSLALSSGIGYTQYF.